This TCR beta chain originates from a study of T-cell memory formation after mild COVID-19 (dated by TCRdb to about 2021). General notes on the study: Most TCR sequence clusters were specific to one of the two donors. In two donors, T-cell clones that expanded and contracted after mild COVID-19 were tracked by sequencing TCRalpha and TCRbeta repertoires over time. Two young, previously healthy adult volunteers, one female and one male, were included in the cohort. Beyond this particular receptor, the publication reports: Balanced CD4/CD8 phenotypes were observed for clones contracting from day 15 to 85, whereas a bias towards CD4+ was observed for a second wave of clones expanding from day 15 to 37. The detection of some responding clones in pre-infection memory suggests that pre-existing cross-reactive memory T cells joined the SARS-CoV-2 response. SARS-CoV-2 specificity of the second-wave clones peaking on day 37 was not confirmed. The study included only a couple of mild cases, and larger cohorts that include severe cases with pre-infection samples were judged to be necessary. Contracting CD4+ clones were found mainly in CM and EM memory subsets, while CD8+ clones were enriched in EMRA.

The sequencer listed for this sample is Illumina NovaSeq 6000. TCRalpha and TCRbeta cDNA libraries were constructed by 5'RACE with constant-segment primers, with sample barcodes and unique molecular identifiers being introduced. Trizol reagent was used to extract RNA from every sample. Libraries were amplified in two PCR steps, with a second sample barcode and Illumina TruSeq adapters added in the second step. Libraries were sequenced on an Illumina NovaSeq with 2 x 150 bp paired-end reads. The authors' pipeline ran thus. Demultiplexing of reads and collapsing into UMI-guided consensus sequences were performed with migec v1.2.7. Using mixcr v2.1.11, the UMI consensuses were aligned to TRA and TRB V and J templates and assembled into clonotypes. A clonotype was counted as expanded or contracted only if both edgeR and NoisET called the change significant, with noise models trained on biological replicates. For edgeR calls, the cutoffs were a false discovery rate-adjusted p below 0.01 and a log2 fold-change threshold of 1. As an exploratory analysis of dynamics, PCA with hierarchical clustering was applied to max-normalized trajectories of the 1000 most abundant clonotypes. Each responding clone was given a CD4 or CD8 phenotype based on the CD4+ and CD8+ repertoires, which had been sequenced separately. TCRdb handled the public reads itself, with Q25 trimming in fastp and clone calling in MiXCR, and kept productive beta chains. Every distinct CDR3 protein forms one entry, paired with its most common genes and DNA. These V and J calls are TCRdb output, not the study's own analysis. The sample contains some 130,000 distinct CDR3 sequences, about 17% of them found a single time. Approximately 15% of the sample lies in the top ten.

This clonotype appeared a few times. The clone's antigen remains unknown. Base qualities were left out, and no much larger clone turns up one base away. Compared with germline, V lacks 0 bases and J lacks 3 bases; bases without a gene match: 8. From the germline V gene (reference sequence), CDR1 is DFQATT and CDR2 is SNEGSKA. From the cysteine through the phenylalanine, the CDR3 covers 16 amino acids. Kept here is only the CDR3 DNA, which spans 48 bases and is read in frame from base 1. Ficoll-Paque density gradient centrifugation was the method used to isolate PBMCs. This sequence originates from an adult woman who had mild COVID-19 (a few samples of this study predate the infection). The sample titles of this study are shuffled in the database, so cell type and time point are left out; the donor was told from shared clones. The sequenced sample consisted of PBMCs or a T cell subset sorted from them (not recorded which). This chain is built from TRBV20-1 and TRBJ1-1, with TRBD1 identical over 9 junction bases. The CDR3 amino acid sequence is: CSARDSGTGWDTEAFF. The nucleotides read TGCAGTGCTAGAGATTCTGGGACAGGGTGGGACACTGAAGCTTTCTTT.